This T cell receptor (beta chain) was recorded in a study of cytomegalovirus exposure and HLA in healthy donors. Study-wide points: A previous analysis found most TCR beta V segments productive roughly 87% or roughly 30% of the time.

The PCR made use of 60 Vbeta and 13 Jbeta primers. Clones were read by immunoSEQ multiplex PCR, and TCRdb kept only the in-frame ones, dropping some. Among more than 150,000 clones listed, roughly 72% were seen once. Germline V gives CDR1 SGHTA, CDR2 FQGNSA. CDR3 length: 15 amino acids. Trimming cost V 1 base and J 8 bases; bases outside gene matches: 6. Note on this clone: The antigen is unknown.

The chain uses TRBV7-2 and TRBJ1-4; 8 nucleotides align to TRBD1. Specimen: PBMCs. This TCR was recovered from a man aged 40-50 years in good health and CMV-seronegative. Here the CDR3 DNA reads TGTGCCAGCAGCTTAGAAGGCAGGGGGCGGGAAAAACTGTTTTTT. Encoded protein: CASSLEGRGREKLFF. Full variable domain (rest looked up from reference TRBV7-2 and TRBJ1-4): GAGVSQSPSNKVTEKGKDVELRCDPISGHTALYWYRQSLGQGLEFLIYFQGNSAPDKSGLPSDRFSAERTGGSVSTLTIQRTQQEDSAVYLCASSLEGRGREKLFFGSGTQLSVL.